What follows is one T cell receptor (beta chain) and its context. Its antigen remains unknown. A junction end diverges from the germline sequence, so it may reflect a read error. The same CDR3 arises from other DNA sequences in this sample as well. This sample was taken from a study of cytomegalovirus exposure and HLA in healthy donors. A multiplex PCR was run with 60 Vbeta primers and 13 Jbeta primers. Only in-frame clones appear in the TCRdb table, and some are missing; sequencing was by immunoSEQ multiplex PCR. This table holds roughly 120,000 clones, about three quarters found once. From germline, CDR1 is SSHAT and CDR2 FNYEAQ (reference sequence). There are 16 residues in the CDR3. Healthy bone marrow donors made up the donor group. The study, taken as a whole, reports: A later analysis found that most CMV-associated TCR beta chains appeared HLA-restricted.

The TCR comes from a human donor in good health. What was sequenced was PBMCs. The chain links TRBV7-7 to TRBJ1-1, with D uncertain. The CDR3 DNA sequence: TGTGCCAGCAGCCCCCAGAAAACAGAGTCCAGAACTGAGGCTTTCTTT. This sequence encodes CASSPQKTESRTEAFF. Variable domain in full (rest from reference TRBV7-7 and TRBJ1-1): GAGVSQSPRYKVTKRGQDVTLRCDPISSHATLYWYQQALGQGPEFLTYFNYEAQPDKSGLPSDRFSAERPEGSISTLTIQRTEQRDSAMYRCASSPQKTESRTEAFFGQGTRLTVV.